A single T cell receptor beta chain is shown here with its context. Its antigen remains unknown. This sample was included in a study of T cells expressing NK-cell markers. On the study more broadly: It was sorted CD3+CD56+NKG2C+, CD3+CD56+NKG2C- and CD3+CD56-NKG2C+ T cells that supplied the TCR beta repertoires.

Germline CDR1 is SQVTM and CDR2 is ANQGSEA. This CDR3 has 14 residues. Following a re-call of the 5' RACE reads, TCRdb has one entry per CDR3 protein and lacks DNA. The listing contains 200,000 to 300,000 distinct CDR3 sequences. Study-wide results and limits: Four donors' CD3+CD56-NKG2C+ cells were dominated by the same clonotypes.

This sequence joins TRBV29-1 and TRBJ2-3; TCRdb gives TRBD2 as the D gene, but with no DNA this cannot be confirmed. Sequences were obtained from blood T cells: a sorted CD56 or NKG2C T cell subset, CD4+ or CD8+ T cells, or bulk PBMC T cells (not recorded which). The receptor was derived from a woman aged 18 to 75 in good health. CDR3 region: CSPKRAATTDTQYF.